The T cell receptor beta chain under discussion was sequenced for a study of a mutant IDH1 vaccine in newly diagnosed glioma. Study details: Before enrollment, the patients had been treated with radiotherapy alone, temozolomide alone, or both together. Most of them had received both.

The time point: week 23, last vaccination. Each dose of the vaccine consisted of 300 ug of mutant IDH1 20-mer peptide, with topical imiquimod. As to this clone: As yet, its antigen is unknown.

Trimming at V came to 6 bases and at J to 4 bases, leaving 10 bases not matched to a gene. The length of the CDR3 is 17 residues. Germline V gives CDR1 SNHLY, CDR2 FYNNEI. Assay used: immunoSEQ multiplex PCR; TCRdb lists only in-frame clones, some missing. This table has roughly 74,000 clones, around 85% appearing once. The sequence came from a man aged 25-40 years with glioma. Some clones in this sample may be carry-over from other donors' samples. V gene TRBV2 combines with J gene TRBJ2-6; 9 nucleotides align to TRBD1. The specimen comprised PBMCs, sampled from a glioma patient whose treatment included an IDH1 peptide vaccine. The CDR3 region has the DNA TGTGCCAGCAGGTATCTACAGGGGGCGGCAGGGGCCAACGTCCTGACTTTC. This gives the protein CASRYLQGAAGANVLTF.